This T cell receptor beta chain was found in a study of Graves' ophthalmopathy and Graves' hyperthyroidism. Study-wide background: In this cohort's terms, stable hyperthyroidism meant no ophthalmopathy by 18 months of follow-up.

The CDR3 runs to 15 residues. CDR1 and CDR2 (germline): SGDLS, YYNGEE. V lost 0 bases and J lost 7, with 11 bases in between. Investigators amplified TCR beta CDR3 regions from RNA transcripts. First-round RT-PCR used HTBI primers; second-round multiplex PCR followed. TCRdb re-called the multiplex PCR reads with MiXCR, one entry per CDR3 protein. Of over a million distinct CDR3 sequences detected, about 36% appear once; the ten largest clones hold around 10%. V is TRBV9 and J is TRBJ1-6; D is unresolved. This clonotype originated in an adult man with Graves' hyperthyroidism. The sample taken for sequencing was peripheral blood or thyroid tissue (not recorded which). CDR3 DNA sequence: TGTGCCAGCAGCGTAGCAGGACCGAGAAATTCACCCCTCCACTTT. Translation gives CASSVAGPRNSPLHF.